This T cell receptor beta chain was identified in a study of human T cells and chemical hapten exposure. Study information: The upper back received 0.01% DPC by patch testing, with results read at 6 days. Alopecia areata, totalis or universalis was found in mostly female patients. Notes on the study in general: Against controls, expanded TCRs gave rise to significantly more large CDR3 similarity clusters.

CDR1 and CDR2 from the germline V gene are PRHDT and FYEKMQ (reference sequence). This CDR3 has 15 residues. V lost 5 bases, J lost 4 bases, and 12 bases lay in between. The time point denotes: patch test 3, about 24 weeks after DPC sensitization. Treatment specified: therapeutic diphenylcyclopropenone sensitization with weekly scalp DPC. Each donor was an alopecia patient between 18 and 70 years of age who qualified for DPC. Regarding this clonotype: Its antigen is as yet unknown.

TCRdb processed the RACE reads anew with MiXCR; each CDR3 protein has one entry. The sample yields approximately 97,000 distinct CDR3 sequences, about 28% seen once. The sequence derives from a man aged 40-55 years with alopecia areata. Some clones in this sample may be carry-over from other donors' samples. V is TRBV13 and J is TRBJ2-6; no firm D call. Specimen: whole blood, collected in connection with sensitization to the hapten diphenylcyclopropenone (DPC). The CDR3 is CASSPRRSGANVLTF. The DNA of the CDR3 is TGTGCCAGCAGCCCCCGGCGCTCGGGGGCCAACGTCCTGACTTTC.